Shown below are 28 T cell receptor beta chains from a single sample sequenced in a study of tumor-infiltrating lymphocytes in primary liver carcinoma. From unsorted bulk tissue weighing about 20-32 mg, DNA and RNA were co-extracted. From about 0.45 ug total RNA, TCR beta cDNA was generated with a primer in the constant region. For TCR beta, libraries were produced by three nested multiplex PCR rounds using slightly modified ARM-PCR. The two initial PCR rounds, about 9 cycles each, used TRBV1-TRBV30 forward and C-beta reverse primers. MiXCR, applied by TCRdb to the multiplex PCR reads, yields one record per CDR3 protein. The table records approximately 22,000 distinct CDR3 sequences, approximately 70% of them present only once. The sequencing input was liver tumor tissue from sampling region 1. Subset indicated: tumor region T1, superior pole. The receptor source for this set is a man aged 40-49 years with primary liver carcinoma and hepatitis B virus infection.

The chain carries TRBV11-2 and TRBJ2-2; D is perhaps TRBD2 (5 bases). CDR3 size: 15 residues. The germline V gene has CDR1 SGHAT and CDR2 FQNNGV. The CDR3: CISSFAGSNTGELFF. CDR3 in DNA: TGTATCAGCAGCTTTGCGGGTTCGAACACCGGGGAGCTGTTTTTT. Variable domain in full (rest from reference TRBV11-2 and TRBJ2-2): EAGVAQSPRYKIIEKRQSVAFWCNPISGHATLYWYQQILGQGPKLLIQFQNNGVVDDSQLPKDRFSAERLKGVDSTLKIQPAKLEDSAVYLCISSFAGSNTGELFFGEGSRLTVL.

As concerns this clonotype: The junction shows a germline mismatch at one end, possibly a read error. J is TRBJ2-1 and V is TRBV7-3; 12 nucleotides line up with TRBD2. This CDR3 is built from 15 residues. From germline, CDR1 is SGHTA and CDR2 FQGTGA. The CDR3 loop is CASCLTSGRPNEQFF. The CDR3 DNA reads TGTGCCAGCTGCTTGACTAGCGGGAGACCCAATGAGCAGTTCTTC. Together with reference TRBV7-3 and TRBJ2-1, the CDR3 gives the full variable domain: GAGVSQTPSNKVTEKGKYVELRCDPISGHTALYWYRQSLGQGPEFLIYFQGTGAADDSGLPNDRFFAVRPEGSVSTLKIQRTERGDSAVYLCASCLTSGRPNEQFFGPGTRLTVL.

In regard to this clonotype: This clone may be a read error of a much larger clone one base away. Since no conserved phenylalanine or tryptophan closes the CDR3, a read error is the likely cause. The V gene is TRBV29-1, the J gene TRBJ1-1; D is ambiguous. Trimming cost V 4 bases and J 7 bases, with 7 bases left between them. CDR1 and CDR2 (germline): SQVTM, ANQGSEA. The CDR3 is 10 residues long. The DNA of the CDR3 is TGCAGCGTTGGTACAGTTGAAGCTTTCTCT. This encodes CSVGTVEAFS.

To note about this clonotype: The final CDR3 position lacks the conserved phenylalanine or tryptophan, pointing to a likely read error. It is unclear where the CDR3 begins or ends on the DNA, so no DNA is shown, and the CDR3 is as TCRdb lists it. The chain recombines TRBV21-1 with TRBJ1-2; TRBD1, as called in the table, went unchecked against the DNA. TRBV21-1 is flagged as a pseudogene. The CDR3 comprises 15 residues, both ends counted. The CDR3 protein is CASSNFPGGVCGYTL.

This clonotype was detected ten times or more. This chain connects TRBV11-3 to TRBJ1-1; TRBD1 matches 7 bases. Per the germline V gene, CDR1 is SGHNT and CDR2 is YENEEA. The CDR3 loop spans 15 amino acids. The trim removed 1 base at V and 2 bases at J, leaving 4 bases unmatched. The CDR3 here is CASSLAGTANTEAFF. DNA of the CDR3: TGTGCCAGCAGCTTAGCCGGGACAGCCAACACTGAAGCTTTCTTT.

By sample share, this clonotype is medium-sized (0.01 to 0.1%). V and J are TRBV10-3 and TRBJ2-2; 9 positions agree with TRBD1. The germline V gene has CDR1 ENHRY and CDR2 SYGVKD. Trimming removed 2 bases from V and 6 bases from J; junction bases left unmatched: 10. The CDR3 sequence is 17 residues long. Here the CDR3 reads CAISELEQGADAGELFF. The CDR3 DNA is TGTGCCATCAGTGAGCTAGAACAGGGGGCGGACGCCGGGGAGCTGTTTTTT.

With regard to this clonotype: An end of the junction does not agree with germline; a read error may underlie this. The CDR3 sequence: CANSQDRADTYNEQFF. For the CDR3, the DNA is TGTGCCAACAGCCAAGATAGAGCAGACACCTACAATGAGCAGTTCTTC. The V and J genes are TRBV4-3 and TRBJ2-1; D unclear. The CDR3 is made up of 16 amino acids. The germline V gene encodes CDR1 LGHNA and CDR2 YSLEER.

This clonotype was picked up many times. The gene calls are TRBV30 and TRBJ2-7; either TRBD1 or TRBD2 may fit D (5 bases each). Trimming pared 3 bases from V and 8 bases from J, leaving 14 bases between. CDR3 length equals 12 residues. Germline loops: CDR1 GTSNPN, CDR2 SVGIG (reference sequence). In DNA, the CDR3 is TGTGCCTGGAGCGTCAGGGACCACAAGCAGTACTTC. This translates into CAWSVRDHKQYF. Together with reference TRBV30 and TRBJ2-7, the CDR3 gives the full variable domain: SQTIHQWPATLVQPVGSPLSLECTVEGTSNPNLYWYRQAAGRGLQLLFYSVGIGQISSEVPQNLSASRPQDRQFILSSKKLLLSDSGFYLCAWSVRDHKQYFGPGTRLTVT.

Note on this clonotype: A junction end diverges from the germline sequence, so it may reflect a read error. This sequence joins TRBV29-1 and TRBJ2-5; D could derive from TRBD1 or TRBD2 (5 bases each). In germline, CDR1 is SQVTM, CDR2 ANQGSEA. This CDR3 has 14 amino acids. The CDR3 protein is CSLEGHGVGETQYF. The CDR3 DNA follows: TGCAGCCTTGAAGGACATGGGGTGGGAGAGACCCAATACTTC.

A word on this clonotype: A much larger clone differs by one base, so this may be a read error. The chain carries TRBV2 and TRBJ2-7, with a possible D match to TRBD2 (6 bases). Germline assignment: CDR1 SNHLY and CDR2 FYNNEI. V lost 6 bases to trimming and J lost 2 bases, with 23 bases between them. The CDR3 length is 17 residues. Here the CDR3 DNA reads TGTGCCAGCAGGGGGACTGGCACGGGAGCTGCTACCTACGAGCAGTACTTC. Protein sequence: CASRGTGTGAATYEQYF.

A remark on this clonotype: One end of the junction varies from germline; a read error may be responsible. The chain carries TRBV28 and TRBJ1-2; perhaps TRBD1 as D (6 bases). CDR1 is MDHEN, CDR2 SYDVKM, per germline. The CDR3 consists of 12 residues. The CDR3 region is CASNYYSGGYTF. The CDR3 DNA follows: TGTGCCAGCAACTACTACAGCGGGGGCTACACTTTC.

As to this clonotype: Germline is not matched at one junction end, which may reflect a read error. The J gene is TRBJ2-3, the V gene TRBV6-6; a possible D gene is TRBD1 (9 bases). The CDR3 consists of 22 residues. CDR1 is MNHNY, CDR2 SVGAGI, per germline (reference sequence). The CDR3 nucleotides read TGTGCCAGCGGTTACCCCCCCACAGGGGGCAGCGGGAGTAGAACTAGCACAGATAAGCAGTATTTT. This encodes CASGYPPTGGSGSRTSTDKQYF.

As to this clonotype: No conserved phenylalanine or tryptophan is present at the end of the CDR3, so a read error is the likely explanation. The chain has TRBV10-3 and TRBJ1-5; D not certain. CDR3 size: 14 residues. The V gene's germline CDR1 is ENHRY and CDR2 SYGVKD. The CDR3 nucleotides are TGTGCCGTCAGTGAGTATGAGGGCGAACAGCCCCAGCATTCT. It encodes CAVSEYEGEQPQHS.

As regards this clonotype: An end of the junction does not agree with germline; a read error may underlie this. The V and J genes are TRBV6-5 and TRBJ2-3; perhaps D is TRBD1 or TRBD2 (6 bases each). This CDR3 has 14 residues. Germline CDR1 MNHEY, CDR2 SVGAGI. This CDR3 is CVIRPPRGGDTQYF. CDR3 coding DNA: TGTGTCATCAGGCCCCCCAGGGGAGGCGATACGCAATATTTT.

This clonotype came up a few times. The chain uses TRBV20-1 and TRBJ1-1, with TRBD1 matching 7 bases. Germline CDR1 is DFQATT and CDR2 is SNEGSKA (reference sequence). There are 15 residues in the CDR3. Trimming cost V 0 bases and J 1 base; bases outside gene matches: 5. The CDR3 loop is CSARDSTGRNTEAFF. The CDR3 DNA reads as TGCAGTGCTAGAGATTCGACAGGGAGGAACACTGAAGCTTTCTTT.

The V and J genes are TRBV12-3 or TRBV12-4 and TRBJ2-4; weak D call: TRBD1 (5 bases). The CDR3 is made up of 18 amino acids. V lost 2 bases and J lost 14, with 31 bases in between. CDR3 loop: CASSLWGGADIARNIKYF. The CDR3 region has the DNA TGTGCCAGCAGTTTATGGGGTGGGGCGGACATAGCCAGAAATATTAAGTACTTC.

This sequence joins TRBV5-1 and TRBJ2-5; 7 bases align to TRBD2. Germline V lookup: CDR1 SGHRS, CDR2 YFSETQ. CDR3 length equals 15 residues. The junction had 9 bases not matched to a gene; V was cut back by 2 bases and J by 5 bases. In nucleotides, the CDR3 is TGCGCCAGCAGCTTATTGGGCGGGAGTAGGGAGACCCAGTACTTC. Amino acid sequence: CASSLLGGSRETQYF.

This clonotype appeared a few times. The CDR3 carries no conserved terminal phenylalanine or tryptophan, so it likely arises from a read error. The chain combines TRBV4-2 with TRBJ2-3; 10 bases fit TRBD2. CDR1 is LGHNA and CDR2 is YNFKEQ in the germline V gene. This CDR3 contains 18 residues. The CDR3 sequence: CVSSRVALLAGATDTQYS. CDR3 nucleotide sequence: TGTGTCAGCAGCCGAGTGGCGCTTCTAGCGGGAGCGACAGATACGCAGTATTCT.

A word on this clonotype: This may be a read error, as it is one base from a much larger clone. The chain couples TRBV5-5 to TRBJ1-1, with D unresolved. Germline CDR1 and CDR2: SGHKS and YYEKEE (reference sequence). The CDR3 spans 13 residues. V lost 6 bases to trimming and J lost 2 bases, with 11 bases between them. The CDR3 protein is CASNREFNTEAFF. CDR3 nucleotides: TGTGCCAGCAACCGGGAGTTCAACACTGAAGCTTTCTTT.

This clonotype occurred once. The junction departs from the called germline gene at one end, perhaps through a read error. V usage is TRBV5-6 and J usage is TRBJ2-7; D ambiguous. Germline V gene sequence: CDR1 SGHDT, CDR2 YYEEEE. The CDR3 has 13 amino acids. The CDR3 DNA is TGTGCCGGCAGCTTGGCAACCGGGTATTGGCAGTACTTC. It yields the protein CAGSLATGYWQYF.

In this sample, this clonotype turned up a few times. A much larger clone lies a single base off, so this may be a read error. V and J are TRBV29-1 and TRBJ2-7; D ambiguous. CDR3 size: 13 residues. Germline V gene sequence: CDR1 SQVTM, CDR2 ANQGSEA. V was pared by 5 bases and J by 4 bases, with 15 bases between. Here the CDR3 DNA reads TGCAGCGTTTCCTGCGGTGGTTGGTACGAGCAGTACTTC. Protein sequence: CSVSCGGWYEQYF.

In the case of this clonotype: This clone may be a read error of a much larger clone one base away. This chain links TRBV11-2 with TRBJ1-4, with D possibly being TRBD1 (6 bases). The CDR3 runs 12 residues. The germline gives CDR1 SGHAT, CDR2 FQNNGV. CDR3 sequence reads: CATGQSNEKPFF. Here the CDR3 DNA reads TGTGCCACCGGACAGAGTAATGAAAAACCGTTCTTT. The complete variable domain, with remaining parts taken from reference TRBV11-2 and TRBJ1-4, reads EAGVAQSPRYKIIEKRQSVAFWCNPISGHATLYWYQQILGQGPKLLIQFQNNGVVDDSQLPKDRFSAERLKGVDSTLKIQPAKLEDSAVYLCATGQSNEKPFFGSGTQLSVL.

On this clonotype itself: The CDR3 ends on some other residue instead of the conserved phenylalanine or tryptophan, so this is likely a read error. No DNA is shown, since the ends of the CDR3 on it are uncertain; the CDR3 is the one TCRdb lists. The V gene is TRBV11-2, the J gene TRBJ1-1; the D call TRBD1 from the table was never checked on the DNA. In germline, CDR1 is SGHAT, CDR2 FQNNGV. The CDR3 numbers 13 amino acids, ends counted. CDR3 loop: CASSLAPGAEALL.

About this clonotype itself: It may be a read error: a sequence one base away is much more abundant. This chain connects TRBV6-6 to TRBJ2-1, with 10 positions matching TRBD1. The CDR3 runs to 15 residues. J was trimmed by 9 bases and V by 2 bases; bases with no gene match: 7. Germline assignment: CDR1 MNHNY and CDR2 SVGAGI (reference sequence). CDR3 DNA: TGTGCCAGCAGTTACCCGGGACAGGGGACAGGTGAGCAGTTCTTC. This translates into CASSYPGQGTGEQFF.

Concerning this clonotype: One end of the junction is discordant with germline, which a read error may explain. The gene calls are TRBV11-3 and TRBJ2-1; 8 positions agree with TRBD2. This CDR3 has 15 amino acids. The germline V gene has CDR1 SGHNT and CDR2 YENEEA. CDR3 bases: TGTGGTAGCAGCGCCGGGACTAGAGAGATTAATGTGCAGTTCTTC. Amino acid sequence: CGSSAGTREINVQFF.

On this clonotype: This clone may be a read error of a much larger clone one base away. The CDR3 DNA is TGTGCCAGCAGTACGGACCGGCAAAAGCCCCTCCACTTT. Translating gives CASSTDRQKPLHF. The V call is TRBV6-6, the J call TRBJ1-6; D gene unclear. V was clipped by 5 bases and J by 13 bases, with 15 bases between them. The CDR3 is 13 amino acids. The germline CDR1 and CDR2 sequences are MNHNY and SVGAGI (reference sequence).

The V gene is TRBV11-2, the J gene TRBJ2-2, with TRBD1 as a possible D gene (6 bases). Trimming removed 5 bases at V and 5 bases at J, with 27 bases between. CDR3 length: 19 residues. Germline V lookup: CDR1 SGHAT, CDR2 FQNNGV. In DNA form, the CDR3 reads TGTGCCAGCAGCCTTAGGACATGCGAACAGGGAATGAAGACCGGGGAGCTGTTTTTT. Residues: CASSLRTCEQGMKTGELFF.

As for this clonotype: Compared with germline, one end of the junction differs, possibly owing to a read error. The chain carries TRBV6-4 and TRBJ2-1; 11 bases align to TRBD2. Germline-derived CDR1 and CDR2 are MRHNA and SNTAGT. The CDR3 sequence is 16 residues long. The CDR3 DNA reads TGTGCCAGCGGTATAACCGGGACTAGCGGAGGGAATGAACAGTTCTTC. Its protein is CASGITGTSGGNEQFF.